The rows below give T cell receptor beta chains drawn from one sample of a study of blood T cells in healthy people across ages. TCRdb analysed the 5' RACE reads with MiXCR anew, one entry per CDR3 protein. The sample contains fewer than 2 million distinct CDR3 sequences, approximately 39% of which appear only once. The sample was blood. Receptors were obtained from a human donor in good health. Each CDR3 is given with its conserved first and last residue. D genes are given only for firm matches. Clone size is not always given. Where it is, it says once, few, many or a class for expanded clones.

d_call: NA
j_call: TRBJ2-3
clone_size: few
v_call: TRBV7-8
cdr3_aa: CASRLREGAGAQYF
cdr3_nt: TGTGCCAGCAGACTTCGGGAGGGGGCAGGGGCGCAGTATTTT

d_call: NA
j_call: TRBJ2-1
clone_size: NA
v_call: TRBV20-1
cdr3_aa: CSARDRARNNEQFF
cdr3_nt: TGCAGTGCTAGAGACCGGGCCAGGAACAATGAGCAGTTCTTC

d_call: NA
j_call: TRBJ2-3
clone_size: NA
v_call: TRBV12-3/TRBV12-4
cdr3_aa: CASSLGYRAPDTQYF
cdr3_nt: TGTGCCAGCAGTTTGGGGTACAGGGCCCCAGATACGCAGTATTTT

d_call: NA
j_call: TRBJ1-5
clone_size: NA
v_call: TRBV11-2
cdr3_aa: CASSSYREPNQPQHF
cdr3_nt: TGTGCCAGCAGCTCCTACAGGGAACCCAATCAGCCCCAGCATTTT

d_call: NA
j_call: TRBJ2-7
clone_size: once
v_call: TRBV4-1
cdr3_aa: CASSRTGQSEQYF
cdr3_nt: TGCGCCAGCAGCCGTACCGGACAGAGCGAGCAGTACTTC

d_call: TRBD1
j_call: TRBJ1-2
clone_size: NA
v_call: TRBV2
cdr3_aa: CASSEGDREYGYTF
cdr3_nt: TGTGCCAGCAGTGAAGGGGACAGGGAATATGGCTACACCTTC

d_call: NA
j_call: TRBJ2-1
clone_size: few
v_call: TRBV20-1
cdr3_aa: CSARRGQFYNEQFF
cdr3_nt: TGCAGTGCTAGACGGGGCCAATTCTACAATGAGCAGTTCTTC

d_call: NA
j_call: TRBJ2-7
clone_size: NA
v_call: TRBV29-1
cdr3_aa: CSVDPGGQTYEQYF
cdr3_nt: TGCAGCGTTGATCCGGGGGGCCAAACCTACGAGCAGTACTTC

d_call: NA
j_call: TRBJ1-2
clone_size: NA
v_call: TRBV11-2
cdr3_aa: CASSLDVAIPNYGYTF
cdr3_nt: TGTGCCAGCAGCTTAGATGTCGCAATTCCGAACTATGGCTACACCTTC

d_call: TRBD1
j_call: TRBJ2-7
clone_size: few
v_call: TRBV4-1
cdr3_aa: CASSQGDVDYEQYF
cdr3_nt: TGCGCCAGTTCCCAGGGGGATGTGGACTACGAGCAGTACTTC

d_call: NA
j_call: TRBJ1-2
clone_size: NA
v_call: TRBV30
cdr3_aa: CAWNMEGTNYGYTF
cdr3_nt: TGTGCCTGGAATATGGAGGGGACAAACTATGGCTACACCTTC

d_call: TRBD2
j_call: TRBJ2-1
clone_size: NA
v_call: TRBV3-1
cdr3_aa: CASQKTDYPGTSGHNEQFF
cdr3_nt: TGTGCCAGCCAAAAGACGGATTATCCCGGGACTAGCGGTCACAATGAGCAGTTCTTC

d_call: NA
j_call: TRBJ2-6
clone_size: many
v_call: TRBV6-2/TRBV6-3
cdr3_aa: CASSYSWGVNSGANVLTF
cdr3_nt: TGTGCCAGCAGTTACTCATGGGGGGTGAACTCTGGGGCCAACGTCCTGACTTTC

d_call: TRBD2
j_call: TRBJ2-7
clone_size: NA
v_call: TRBV7-2
cdr3_aa: CASNLSGGGVHYEQYF
cdr3_nt: TGTGCCAGCAACTTAAGCGGCGGGGGGGTCCACTACGAGCAGTACTTC

d_call: TRBD2
j_call: TRBJ2-5
clone_size: few
v_call: TRBV6-2/TRBV6-3
cdr3_aa: CASSSRTSGDQETQYF
cdr3_nt: TGTGCCAGCAGTTCCCGGACTAGCGGTGACCAAGAGACCCAGTACTTC

d_call: NA
j_call: TRBJ1-4
clone_size: few
v_call: TRBV7-9
cdr3_aa: CASSTLEKLFF
cdr3_nt: TGTGCCAGCAGCACCTTGGAAAAACTGTTTTTT

d_call: NA
j_call: TRBJ1-1
clone_size: NA
v_call: TRBV28
cdr3_aa: CASSLMVFTEAFF
cdr3_nt: TGTGCCAGCAGTTTAATGGTTTTCACTGAAGCTTTCTTT

d_call: TRBD1
j_call: TRBJ2-7
clone_size: few
v_call: TRBV20-1
cdr3_aa: CSVWDSATYEQYF
cdr3_nt: TGCAGTGTTTGGGACAGCGCGACCTACGAGCAGTACTTC

d_call: NA
j_call: TRBJ2-7
clone_size: NA
v_call: TRBV29-1
cdr3_aa: CGVEARNSYEQYF
cdr3_nt: TGCGGCGTTGAAGCCAGGAACTCCTACGAGCAGTACTTC

d_call: TRBD1
j_call: TRBJ1-1
clone_size: NA
v_call: TRBV20-1
cdr3_aa: CSAPRTGAPTLDTEAFF
cdr3_nt: TGCAGTGCTCCCAGGACAGGGGCTCCGACCCTCGACACTGAAGCTTTCTTT

d_call: NA
j_call: TRBJ2-5
clone_size: NA
v_call: TRBV7-8
cdr3_aa: CASSQQRINEWETQYF
cdr3_nt: TGTGCCAGCAGCCAACAGAGGATAAACGAATGGGAGACCCAGTACTTC

d_call: TRBD1
j_call: TRBJ1-1
clone_size: NA
v_call: TRBV28
cdr3_aa: CASSLTYWTGKNTEAFF
cdr3_nt: TGTGCCAGCAGCTTGACCTATTGGACAGGTAAAAACACTGAAGCTTTCTTT

d_call: NA
j_call: TRBJ1-1
clone_size: few
v_call: TRBV6-5
cdr3_aa: CASSIYSDSGGEAFF
cdr3_nt: TGTGCCAGCAGTATCTACTCGGACAGCGGGGGGGAAGCTTTCTTT

d_call: TRBD2
j_call: TRBJ2-1
clone_size: many
v_call: TRBV12-3/TRBV12-4
cdr3_aa: CASSLSSGNNEQFF
cdr3_nt: TGTGCCAGCAGTTTGTCTAGCGGAAACAATGAGCAGTTCTTC

d_call: NA
j_call: TRBJ2-1
clone_size: NA
v_call: TRBV11-3
cdr3_aa: CASSRRPLGHEQFF
cdr3_nt: TGTGCCAGCAGCCGTCGGCCCCTGGGGCATGAGCAGTTCTTC

d_call: NA
j_call: TRBJ2-1
clone_size: few
v_call: TRBV5-1
cdr3_aa: CASSLDTYYNEQFF
cdr3_nt: TGCGCCAGCAGCTTGGATACTTACTACAATGAGCAGTTCTTC

d_call: NA
j_call: TRBJ2-3
clone_size: few
v_call: TRBV9
cdr3_aa: CASSPVGRGFTDTQYF
cdr3_nt: TGTGCCAGCAGCCCTGTGGGGCGGGGATTCACAGATACGCAGTATTTT

d_call: NA
j_call: TRBJ1-2
clone_size: NA
v_call: TRBV12-3/TRBV12-4
cdr3_aa: CASSYDRRYGYTF
cdr3_nt: TGTGCCAGCAGTTACGACAGGCGTTATGGCTACACCTTC